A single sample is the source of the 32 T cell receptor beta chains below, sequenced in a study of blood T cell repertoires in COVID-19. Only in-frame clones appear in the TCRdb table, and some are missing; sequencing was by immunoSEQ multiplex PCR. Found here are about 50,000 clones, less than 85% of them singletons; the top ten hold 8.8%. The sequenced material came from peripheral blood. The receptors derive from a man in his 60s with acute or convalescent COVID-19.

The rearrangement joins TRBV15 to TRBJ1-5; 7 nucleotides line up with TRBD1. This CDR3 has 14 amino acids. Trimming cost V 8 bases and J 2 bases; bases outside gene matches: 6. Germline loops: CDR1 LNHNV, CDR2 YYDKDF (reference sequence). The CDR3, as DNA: TGTGCCACCCATACAGGGGTCGGCAATCAGCCCCAGCATTTT. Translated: CATHTGVGNQPQHF. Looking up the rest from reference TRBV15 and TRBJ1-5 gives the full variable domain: DAMVIQNPRYQVTQFGKPVTLSCSQTLNHNVMYWYQQKSSQAPKLLFHYYDKDFNNEADTPDNFQSRRPNTSFCFLDIRSPGLGDTAMYLCATHTGVGNQPQHFGDGTRLSIL.

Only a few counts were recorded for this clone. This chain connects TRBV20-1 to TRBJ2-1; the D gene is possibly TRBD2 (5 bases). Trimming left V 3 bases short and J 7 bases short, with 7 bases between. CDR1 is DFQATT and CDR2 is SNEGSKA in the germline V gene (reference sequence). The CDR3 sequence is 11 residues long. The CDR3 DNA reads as TGCAGTGCTAGTCCGGGGAATGAGCAGTTCTTC. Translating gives CSASPGNEQFF.

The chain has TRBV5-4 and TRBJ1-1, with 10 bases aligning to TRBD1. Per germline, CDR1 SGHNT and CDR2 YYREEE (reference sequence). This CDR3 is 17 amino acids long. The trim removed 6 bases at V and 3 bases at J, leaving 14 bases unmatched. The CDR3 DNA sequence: TGTGCCAGCACCGTCCCGGGACAGGGGATGGAGGACACTGAAGCTTTCTTT. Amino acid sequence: CASTVPGQGMEDTEAFF.

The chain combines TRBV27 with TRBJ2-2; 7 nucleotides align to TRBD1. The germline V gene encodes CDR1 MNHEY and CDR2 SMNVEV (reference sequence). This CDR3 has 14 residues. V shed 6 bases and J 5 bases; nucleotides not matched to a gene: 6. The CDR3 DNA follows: TGTGCCAGCAGGAGACAGGGTAGGACCGGGGAGCTGTTTTTT. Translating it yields CASRRQGRTGELFF.

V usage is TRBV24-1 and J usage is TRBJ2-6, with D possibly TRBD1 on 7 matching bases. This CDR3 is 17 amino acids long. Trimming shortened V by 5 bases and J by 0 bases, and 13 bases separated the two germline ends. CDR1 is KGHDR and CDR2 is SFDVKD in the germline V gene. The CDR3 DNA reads TGTGCCACCAGTGGACAGGGACTTCCCTCTGGGGCCAACGTCCTGACTTTC. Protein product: CATSGQGLPSGANVLTF.

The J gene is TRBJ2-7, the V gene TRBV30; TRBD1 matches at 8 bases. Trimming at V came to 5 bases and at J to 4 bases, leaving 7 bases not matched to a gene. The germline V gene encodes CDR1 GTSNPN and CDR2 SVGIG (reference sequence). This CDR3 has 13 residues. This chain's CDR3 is CAWLRQGTYEQYF. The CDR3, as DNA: TGTGCCTGGCTTAGACAGGGGACATACGAGCAGTACTTC.

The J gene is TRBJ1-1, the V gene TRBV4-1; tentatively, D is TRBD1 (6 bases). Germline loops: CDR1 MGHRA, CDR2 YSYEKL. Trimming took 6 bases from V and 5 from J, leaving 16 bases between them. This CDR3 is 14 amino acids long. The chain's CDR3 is CASRNRALGTEAFF. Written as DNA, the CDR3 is TGCGCCAGCAGGAACAGGGCTCTGGGAACTGAAGCTTTCTTT.

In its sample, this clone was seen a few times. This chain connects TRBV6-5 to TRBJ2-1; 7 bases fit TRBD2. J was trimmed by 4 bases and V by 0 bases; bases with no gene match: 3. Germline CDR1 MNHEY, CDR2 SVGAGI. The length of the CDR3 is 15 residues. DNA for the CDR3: TGTGCCAGCAGTTACTCGATCGGGGGGTACAATGAGCAGTTCTTC. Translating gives CASSYSIGGYNEQFF.

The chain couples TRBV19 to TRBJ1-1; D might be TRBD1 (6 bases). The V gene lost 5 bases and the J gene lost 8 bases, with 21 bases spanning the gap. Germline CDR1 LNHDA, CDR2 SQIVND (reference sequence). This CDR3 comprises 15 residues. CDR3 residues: CASSPRTEWGKEAFF. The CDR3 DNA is TGTGCCAGTAGTCCGCGGACAGAGTGGGGCAAGGAAGCTTTCTTT.

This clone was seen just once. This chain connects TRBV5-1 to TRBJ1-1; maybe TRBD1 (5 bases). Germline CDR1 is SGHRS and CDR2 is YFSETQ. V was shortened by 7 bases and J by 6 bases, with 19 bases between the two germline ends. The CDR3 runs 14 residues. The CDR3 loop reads CASEFNGGGAEAFF. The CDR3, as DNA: TGCGCCAGCGAATTCAACGGGGGTGGAGCTGAAGCTTTCTTT.

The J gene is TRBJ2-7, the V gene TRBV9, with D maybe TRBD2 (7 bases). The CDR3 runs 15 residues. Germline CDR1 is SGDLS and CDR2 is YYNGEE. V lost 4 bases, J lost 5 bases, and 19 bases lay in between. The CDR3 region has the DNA TGTGCCAGCAGCCAAGAGGGGGGGCGACACCACGAGCAGTACTTC. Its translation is CASSQEGGRHHEQYF.

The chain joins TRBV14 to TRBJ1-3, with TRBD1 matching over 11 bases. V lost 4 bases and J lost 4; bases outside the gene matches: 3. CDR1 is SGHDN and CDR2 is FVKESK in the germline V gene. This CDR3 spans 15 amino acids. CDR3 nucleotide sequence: TGTGCCAGCAGCCCCCGGACAGGGGGCGGAAACACCATATATTTT. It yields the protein CASSPRTGGGNTIYF. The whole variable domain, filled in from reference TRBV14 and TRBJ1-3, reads EAGVTQFPSHSVIEKGQTVTLRCDPISGHDNLYWYRRVMGKEIKFLLHFVKESKQDESGMPNNRFLAERTGGTYSTLKVQPAELEDSGVYFCASSPRTGGGNTIYFGEGSWLTVV.

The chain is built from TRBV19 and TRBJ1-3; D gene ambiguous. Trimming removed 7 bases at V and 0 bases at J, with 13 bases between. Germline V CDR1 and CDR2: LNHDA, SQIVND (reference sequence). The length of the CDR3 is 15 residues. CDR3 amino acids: CASKVEPYSGNTIYF. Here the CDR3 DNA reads TGTGCCAGTAAGGTGGAGCCGTACTCTGGAAACACCATATATTTT.

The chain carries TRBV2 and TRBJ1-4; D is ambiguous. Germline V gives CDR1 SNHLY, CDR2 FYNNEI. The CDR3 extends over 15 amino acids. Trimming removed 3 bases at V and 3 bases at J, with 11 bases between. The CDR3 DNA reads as TGTGCCAGCAGTGAGTACGGAGGCCCTAATGAAAAACTGTTTTTT. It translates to CASSEYGGPNEKLFF. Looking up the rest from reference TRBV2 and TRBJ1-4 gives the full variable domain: EPEVTQTPSHQVTQMGQEVILRCVPISNHLYFYWYRQILGQKVEFLVSFYNNEISEKSEIFDDQFSVERPDGSNFTLKIRSTKLEDSAMYFCASSEYGGPNEKLFFGSGTQLSVL.

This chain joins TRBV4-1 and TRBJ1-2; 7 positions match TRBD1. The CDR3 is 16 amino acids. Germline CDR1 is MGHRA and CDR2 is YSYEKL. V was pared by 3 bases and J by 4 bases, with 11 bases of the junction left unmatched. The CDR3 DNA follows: TGCGCCAGCAGCCATCCCGGGGGACAGTTTATCTATGGCTACACCTTC. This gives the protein CASSHPGGQFIYGYTF.

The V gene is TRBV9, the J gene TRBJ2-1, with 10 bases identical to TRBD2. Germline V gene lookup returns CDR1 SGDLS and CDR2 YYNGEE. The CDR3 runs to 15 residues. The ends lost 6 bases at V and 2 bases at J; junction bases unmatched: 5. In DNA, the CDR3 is TGTGCCAGCACCAAAGCGGGGGGGCCCTACAATGAGCAGTTCTTC. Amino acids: CASTKAGGPYNEQFF.

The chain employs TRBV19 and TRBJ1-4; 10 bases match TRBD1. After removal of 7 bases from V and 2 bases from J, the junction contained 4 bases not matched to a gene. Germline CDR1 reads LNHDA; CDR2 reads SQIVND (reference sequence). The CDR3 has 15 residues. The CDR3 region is CASTRDRGTNEKLFF. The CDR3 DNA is TGTGCCAGTACCCGGGACAGGGGTACTAATGAAAAACTGTTTTTT.

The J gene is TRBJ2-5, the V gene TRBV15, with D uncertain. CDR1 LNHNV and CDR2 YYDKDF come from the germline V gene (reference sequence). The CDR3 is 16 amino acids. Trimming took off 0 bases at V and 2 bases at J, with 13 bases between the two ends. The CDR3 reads CATSRDRSYTQETQYF. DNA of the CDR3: TGTGCCACCAGCAGAGATCGAAGTTATACTCAAGAGACCCAGTACTTC.

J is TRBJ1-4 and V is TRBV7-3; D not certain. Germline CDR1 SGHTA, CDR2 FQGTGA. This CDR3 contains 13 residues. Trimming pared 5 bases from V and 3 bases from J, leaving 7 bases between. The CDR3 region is CASSQRPNEKLFF. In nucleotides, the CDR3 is TGTGCCAGCAGCCAGCGGCCTAATGAAAAACTGTTTTTT. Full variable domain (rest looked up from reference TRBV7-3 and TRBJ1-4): GAGVSQTPSNKVTEKGKYVELRCDPISGHTALYWYRQSLGQGPEFLIYFQGTGAADDSGLPNDRFFAVRPEGSVSTLKIQRTERGDSAVYLCASSQRPNEKLFFGSGTQLSVL.

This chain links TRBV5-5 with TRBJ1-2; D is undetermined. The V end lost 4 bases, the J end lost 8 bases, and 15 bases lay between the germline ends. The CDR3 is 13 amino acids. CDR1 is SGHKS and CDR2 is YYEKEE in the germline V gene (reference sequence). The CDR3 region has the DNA TGTGCCAGCAGCCCCCCCCAGGCCCAAGGCTACACCTTC. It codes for CASSPPQAQGYTF.

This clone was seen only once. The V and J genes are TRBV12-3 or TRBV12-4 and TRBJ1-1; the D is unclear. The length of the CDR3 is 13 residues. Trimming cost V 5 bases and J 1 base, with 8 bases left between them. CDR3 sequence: CASSPIQNTEAFF. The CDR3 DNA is TGTGCCAGCAGTCCCATACAGAACACTGAAGCTTTCTTT.

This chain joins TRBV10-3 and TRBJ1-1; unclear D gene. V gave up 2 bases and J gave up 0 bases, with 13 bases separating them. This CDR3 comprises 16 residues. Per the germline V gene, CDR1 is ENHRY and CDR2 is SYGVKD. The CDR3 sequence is CAISEILVRMNTEAFF. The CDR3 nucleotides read TGTGCCATCAGTGAGATCCTAGTTAGAATGAACACTGAAGCTTTCTTT.

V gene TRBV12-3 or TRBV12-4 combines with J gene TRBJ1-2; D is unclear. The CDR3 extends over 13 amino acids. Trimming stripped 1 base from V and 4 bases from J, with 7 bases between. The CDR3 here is CASSLGALYGYTF. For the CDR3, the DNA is TGTGCCAGCAGTTTAGGGGCTCTCTATGGCTACACCTTC.

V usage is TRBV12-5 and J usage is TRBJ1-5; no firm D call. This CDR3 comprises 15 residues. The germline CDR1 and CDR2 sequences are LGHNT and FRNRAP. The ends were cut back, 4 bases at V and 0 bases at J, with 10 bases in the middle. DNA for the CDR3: TGTGCTAGTGGTTCCGGGATGTATAGCAATCAGCCCCAGCATTTT. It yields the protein CASGSGMYSNQPQHF.

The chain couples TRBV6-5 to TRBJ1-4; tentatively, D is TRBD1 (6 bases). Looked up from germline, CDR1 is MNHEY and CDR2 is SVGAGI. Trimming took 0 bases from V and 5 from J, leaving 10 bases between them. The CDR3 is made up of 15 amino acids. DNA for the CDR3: TGTGCCAGCAGTTACTCCGACAGGAGAAATGAAAAACTGTTTTTT. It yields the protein CASSYSDRRNEKLFF.

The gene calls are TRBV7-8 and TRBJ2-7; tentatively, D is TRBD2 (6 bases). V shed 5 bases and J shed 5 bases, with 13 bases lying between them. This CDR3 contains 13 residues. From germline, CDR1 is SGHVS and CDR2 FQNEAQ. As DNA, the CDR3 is TGTGCCAGCAGCCTAGGAGGCGGGGACGAGCAGTACTTC. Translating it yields CASSLGGGDEQYF.

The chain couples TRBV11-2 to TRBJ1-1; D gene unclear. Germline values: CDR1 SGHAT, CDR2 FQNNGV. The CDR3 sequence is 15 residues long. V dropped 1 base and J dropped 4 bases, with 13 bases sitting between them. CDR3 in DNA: TGTGCCAGCAGCTTAGCCCCGCAAACGAGCACTGAAGCTTTCTTT. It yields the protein CASSLAPQTSTEAFF.

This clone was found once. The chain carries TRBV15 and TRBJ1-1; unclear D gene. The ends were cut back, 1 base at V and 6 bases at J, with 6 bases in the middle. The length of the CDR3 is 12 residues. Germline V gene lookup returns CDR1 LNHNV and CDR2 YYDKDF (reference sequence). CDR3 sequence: CATSRARSEAFF. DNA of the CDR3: TGTGCCACCAGCAGAGCTAGATCTGAAGCTTTCTTT.

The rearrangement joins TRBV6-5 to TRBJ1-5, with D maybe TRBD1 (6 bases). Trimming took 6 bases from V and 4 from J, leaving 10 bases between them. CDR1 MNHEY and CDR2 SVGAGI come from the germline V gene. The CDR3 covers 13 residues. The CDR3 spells CASSGQINQPQHF. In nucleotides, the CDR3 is TGTGCCAGCAGCGGACAGATAAATCAGCCCCAGCATTTT.

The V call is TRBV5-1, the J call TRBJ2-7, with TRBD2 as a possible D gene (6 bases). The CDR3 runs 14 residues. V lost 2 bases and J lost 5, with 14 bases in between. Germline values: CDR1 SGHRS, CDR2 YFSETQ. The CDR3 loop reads CASSFGPGVDEQYF. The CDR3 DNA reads TGCGCCAGCAGCTTCGGTCCGGGGGTCGACGAGCAGTACTTC.

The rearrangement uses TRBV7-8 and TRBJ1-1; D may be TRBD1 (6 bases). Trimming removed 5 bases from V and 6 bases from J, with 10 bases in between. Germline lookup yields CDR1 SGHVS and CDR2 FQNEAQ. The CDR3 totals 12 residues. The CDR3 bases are TGTGCCAGCAGCACCGGGACACCTGAAGCTTTCTTT. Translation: CASSTGTPEAFF.

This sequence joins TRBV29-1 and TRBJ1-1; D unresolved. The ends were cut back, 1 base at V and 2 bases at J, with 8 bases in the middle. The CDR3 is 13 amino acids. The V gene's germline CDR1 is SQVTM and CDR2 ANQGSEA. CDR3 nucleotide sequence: TGCAGCGTTGAAGTCTGGCCCAACACTGAAGCTTTCTTT. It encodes CSVEVWPNTEAFF.